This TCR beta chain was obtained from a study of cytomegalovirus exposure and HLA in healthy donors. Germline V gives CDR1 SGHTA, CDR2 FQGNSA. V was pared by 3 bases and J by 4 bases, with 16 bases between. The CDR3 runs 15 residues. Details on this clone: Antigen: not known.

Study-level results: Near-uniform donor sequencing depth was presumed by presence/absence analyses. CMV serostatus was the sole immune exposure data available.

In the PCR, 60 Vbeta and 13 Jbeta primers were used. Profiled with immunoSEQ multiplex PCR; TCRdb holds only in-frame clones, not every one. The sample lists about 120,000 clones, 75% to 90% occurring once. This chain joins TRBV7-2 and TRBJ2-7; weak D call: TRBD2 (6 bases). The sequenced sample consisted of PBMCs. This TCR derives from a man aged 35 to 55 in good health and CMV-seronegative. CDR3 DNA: TGTGCCAGCAGCTTTTCGGGGCGGGGACCTTACGAGCAGTACTTC. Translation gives CASSFSGRGPYEQYF.